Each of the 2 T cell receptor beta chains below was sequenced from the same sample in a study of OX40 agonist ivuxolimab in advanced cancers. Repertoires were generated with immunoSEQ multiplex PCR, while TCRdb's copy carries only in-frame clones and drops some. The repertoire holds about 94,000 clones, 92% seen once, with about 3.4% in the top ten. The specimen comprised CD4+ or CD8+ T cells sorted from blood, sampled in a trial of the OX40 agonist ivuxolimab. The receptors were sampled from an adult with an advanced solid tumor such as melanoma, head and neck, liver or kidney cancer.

In nucleotides, the CDR3 is TGCGCCAGCAGCTTGGCTCCGGGACCCACTGAAGCTTTCTTT. Translating it yields CASSLAPGPTEAFF. V and J are TRBV5-1 and TRBJ1-1; possibly TRBD1 for D (5 bases). With 0 bases removed from V and 4 bases from J, the gap between germline ends came to 10 bases. CDR3 length: 14 amino acids. Per germline, CDR1 SGHRS and CDR2 YFSETQ.

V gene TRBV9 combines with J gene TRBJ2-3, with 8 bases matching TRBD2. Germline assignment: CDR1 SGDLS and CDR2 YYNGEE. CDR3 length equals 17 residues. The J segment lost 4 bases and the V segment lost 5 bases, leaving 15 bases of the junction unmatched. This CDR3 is CASRPISGTRLSDTQYF. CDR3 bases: TGTGCCAGCAGGCCCATCTCCGGGACTAGACTGTCAGATACGCAGTATTTT.